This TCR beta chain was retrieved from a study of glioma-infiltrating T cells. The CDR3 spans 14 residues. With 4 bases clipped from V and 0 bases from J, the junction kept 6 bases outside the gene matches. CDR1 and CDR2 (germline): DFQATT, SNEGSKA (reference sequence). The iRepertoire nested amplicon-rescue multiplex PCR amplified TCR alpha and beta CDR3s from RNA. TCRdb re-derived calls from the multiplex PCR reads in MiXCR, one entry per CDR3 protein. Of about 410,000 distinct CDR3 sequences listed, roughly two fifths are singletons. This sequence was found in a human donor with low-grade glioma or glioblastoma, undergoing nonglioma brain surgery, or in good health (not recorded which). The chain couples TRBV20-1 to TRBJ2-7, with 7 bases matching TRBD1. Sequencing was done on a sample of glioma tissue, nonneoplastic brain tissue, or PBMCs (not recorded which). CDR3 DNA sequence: TGCAGTGCTAACCGGGACAGTAGCTCCTACGAGCAGTACTTC. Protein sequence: CSANRDSSSYEQYF.